Below are 19 T cell receptor beta chains sequenced from a single sample in a study of PD-L1 blockade in urothelial cancer. The repertoire was sequenced with immunoSEQ multiplex PCR; TCRdb's copy has only in-frame clones and lacks some. Of around 24,000 clones listed, approximately 82% are singletons. Time point noted: peripheral blood 6 weeks after treatment start. This material consisted of PBMCs, taken around atezolizumab (anti-PD-L1) treatment. The receptors originated from a man aged 65 to 79 with urothelial cancer.

V is TRBV7-9 and J is TRBJ2-1, with 7 bases lining up with TRBD2. Germline values: CDR1 SEHNR, CDR2 FQNEAQ (reference sequence). Trimming removed 1 base from V and 8 bases from J; junction bases left unmatched: 8. The CDR3 consists of 15 residues. The chain's CDR3 is CASSLGAGVVYEQFF. The CDR3 coding sequence is TGTGCCAGCAGCTTAGGGGCGGGAGTAGTTTATGAGCAGTTCTTC.

V gene TRBV11-3 combines with J gene TRBJ2-7; 10 bases align to TRBD2. Germline assignment: CDR1 SGHNT and CDR2 YENEEA. The V gene end was trimmed by 5 bases and the J gene end by 2 bases; junction bases not matched to a gene: 6. This CDR3 spans 15 amino acids. CDR3 amino acids: CASSRASGRAYEQYF. The CDR3 DNA sequence: TGTGCCAGCAGCAGAGCTAGCGGGAGAGCCTACGAGCAGTACTTC. Using reference TRBV11-3 and TRBJ2-7 for the parts outside the CDR3, the full variable domain is EAGVVQSPRYKIIEKKQPVAFWCNPISGHNTLYWYLQNLGQGPELLIRYENEEAVDDSQLPKDRFSAERLKGVDSTLKIQPAELGDSAVYLCASSRASGRAYEQYFGPGTRLTVT.

The chain has TRBV5-1 and TRBJ1-4; 8 nucleotides align to TRBD1. Germline V gene lookup returns CDR1 SGHRS and CDR2 YFSETQ. The CDR3 has 15 residues. The J segment lost 7 bases and the V segment lost 4 bases, leaving 9 bases of the junction unmatched. In nucleotides, the CDR3 is TGCGCCAGCAGCGCTATGGGACAGGTGGCTGAAAAACTGTTTTTT. Protein sequence: CASSAMGQVAEKLFF.

This clone was detected once. The genes are TRBV28 and TRBJ2-1; 9 bases are shared with TRBD1. CDR3 length: 17 amino acids. The V and J ends lost 7 bases and 0 bases, in that order; junction bases with no gene match: 10. CDR1 and CDR2 (germline): MDHEN, SYDVKM. The CDR3 nucleotides read TGTGCCAGCAATCAGGGACAGGGATGGAGCTCCTACAATGAGCAGTTCTTC. Amino acids: CASNQGQGWSSYNEQFF.

This clone was detected a few times. The rearrangement joins TRBV4-3 to TRBJ1-5; 7 nucleotides align to TRBD1. Trimming took 4 bases from V and 3 from J; bases not matched to a gene: 9. This CDR3 is built from 16 residues. Per the germline V gene, CDR1 is LGHNA and CDR2 is YSLEER. The chain's CDR3 is CASSPWAGQLNQPQHF. CDR3 sequence (DNA): TGCGCCAGCAGCCCTTGGGCGGGACAGCTCAATCAGCCCCAGCATTTT.

The chain is built from TRBV5-4 and TRBJ2-2; D unresolved. The CDR3 has 12 amino acids. Germline V gene lookup returns CDR1 SGHNT and CDR2 YYREEE (reference sequence). V was shortened by 2 bases and J by 8 bases, with 7 bases between the two germline ends. The CDR3 sequence: CASSFHRGELFF. DNA of the CDR3: TGTGCCAGCAGCTTTCATCGGGGGGAGCTGTTTTTT.

This clone appeared a single time. V usage is TRBV11-2 and J usage is TRBJ2-3; TRBD2 matches 15 bases. After removal of 1 base from V and 6 bases from J, the junction contained 8 bases not matched to a gene. There are 18 residues in the CDR3. The germline CDR1 and CDR2 sequences are SGHAT and FQNNGV. For the CDR3, the DNA is TGTGCCAGCAGCTTAGTCGGGACTAGCGGGAGGCCCCCGGATACGCAGTATTTT. Its translation is CASSLVGTSGRPPDTQYF.

The chain links TRBV19 to TRBJ2-2; no firm D call. Trimming stripped 5 bases from V and 6 bases from J, with 7 bases between. Germline V CDR1 and CDR2: LNHDA, SQIVND (reference sequence). The CDR3 contains 12 residues. This CDR3 is CASSRVPGELFF. CDR3 nucleotides: TGTGCCAGTAGTCGCGTTCCCGGGGAGCTGTTTTTT. Using reference TRBV19 and TRBJ2-2 for the parts outside the CDR3, the full variable domain is DGGITQSPKYLFRKEGQNVTLSCEQNLNHDAMYWYRQDPGQGLRLIYYSQIVNDFQKGDIAEGYSVSREKKESFPLTVTSAQKNPTAFYLCASSRVPGELFFGEGSRLTVL.

The V call is TRBV4-1, the J call TRBJ2-6; unclear D gene. From germline, CDR1 is MGHRA and CDR2 YSYEKL. This CDR3 contains 14 residues. Trimming cost V 4 bases and J 3 bases, with 7 bases left between them. This CDR3 is CASSPLGGANVLTF. CDR3 coding DNA: TGCGCCAGCAGCCCCCTCGGTGGGGCCAACGTCCTGACTTTC.

This clone was seen only a few times. The chain employs TRBV19 and TRBJ2-2; 11 bases map to TRBD2. This CDR3 has 18 residues. With 5 bases clipped from V and 0 bases from J, the junction kept 8 bases outside the gene matches. Germline V gene lookup returns CDR1 LNHDA and CDR2 SQIVND (reference sequence). In DNA form, the CDR3 reads TGTGCCAGTAGTGGAGGACTAGCGGGTACTCCGAACACCGGGGAGCTGTTTTTT. Translated: CASSGGLAGTPNTGELFF.

V gene TRBV29-1 combines with J gene TRBJ2-5; tentatively, D is TRBD1 (5 bases). The CDR3 totals 12 residues. The ends were cut back, 3 bases at V and 1 base at J, with 6 bases in the middle. Germline V gene sequence: CDR1 SQVTM, CDR2 ANQGSEA. CDR3 bases: TGCAGCGTTGACAGGGCCCAAGAGACCCAGTACTTC. Amino acid sequence: CSVDRAQETQYF.

This chain connects TRBV7-9 to TRBJ1-3; unclear D gene. The CDR3 spans 15 residues. Germline loops: CDR1 SEHNR, CDR2 FQNEAQ (reference sequence). V lost 5 bases, J lost 0 bases, and 11 bases lay in between. CDR3 in DNA: TGTGCCAGCAGCCCGAGGGCGAACTCTGGAAACACCATATATTTT. The encoded protein is CASSPRANSGNTIYF.

The rearrangement uses TRBV2 and TRBJ2-1; TRBD1 matches 9 bases. The trim removed 6 bases at V and 8 bases at J, leaving 11 bases unmatched. Germline-derived CDR1 and CDR2 are SNHLY and FYNNEI. The CDR3 runs 15 residues. The CDR3, as DNA: TGTGCCAGCAGACTAACCGGGACAGGGCGGGATGAGCAGTTCTTC. This sequence encodes CASRLTGTGRDEQFF.

This clone was counted a few times. The rearrangement joins TRBV28 to TRBJ1-1; D perhaps matches TRBD1 (5 bases). The germline CDR1 and CDR2 sequences are MDHEN and SYDVKM. The CDR3 loop spans 14 amino acids. V was trimmed by 5 bases and J by 8 bases, leaving 18 bases between them. The chain's CDR3 is CASSPPGGTKEAFF. The CDR3 DNA reads TGTGCCAGCAGTCCCCCGGGGGGAACTAAAGAAGCTTTCTTT.

The CDR3 spells CASSAGDNEQFF. For the CDR3, the DNA is TGCGCCAGCAGTGCGGGAGACAATGAGCAGTTCTTC. The rearrangement joins TRBV10-2 to TRBJ2-1; TRBD2 might be the D (6 bases). From germline, CDR1 is WSHSY and CDR2 SAAADI. Trimming left V 4 bases short and J 5 bases short, with 6 bases between. The CDR3 runs 12 residues.

This chain joins TRBV10-3 and TRBJ2-4; 9 bases map to TRBD1. V lost 2 bases and J lost 5; bases outside the gene matches: 1. The germline V gene encodes CDR1 ENHRY and CDR2 SYGVKD. This CDR3 is 14 amino acids long. CDR3 loop: CAISERTGENIQYF. The CDR3, as DNA: TGTGCCATCAGTGAGAGGACAGGGGAAAACATTCAGTACTTC.

The rearrangement joins TRBV5-6 to TRBJ1-4, with 10 bases matching TRBD1. Germline CDR1 and CDR2: SGHDT and YYEEEE. Unmatched junction bases numbered 8, after V lost 2 bases and J lost 4 bases. The CDR3 spans 17 residues. The chain's CDR3 is CASSLTGQGLFNEKLFF. The DNA for the CDR3 is TGTGCCAGCAGCTTAACGGGACAGGGGTTGTTTAATGAAAAACTGTTTTTT.

The gene calls are TRBV29-1 and TRBJ2-3, with D possibly matching TRBD2 (6 bases). The CDR3 is 15 residues long. Deletions cut 6 bases from V and 4 bases from J, with 20 bases between. Germline V gene sequence: CDR1 SQVTM, CDR2 ANQGSEA. The CDR3 coding sequence is TGCAGCGTCCGCGGCTACCCGACTAGGCCAGATACGCAGTATTTT. Amino acids: CSVRGYPTRPDTQYF.

V and J are TRBV5-4 and TRBJ1-5, with no clear D. The ends were cut back, 3 bases at V and 10 bases at J, with 11 bases in the middle. Per germline, CDR1 SGHNT and CDR2 YYREEE (reference sequence). The CDR3 consists of 12 residues. CDR3 protein: CASSSDRGPQHF. The CDR3 coding sequence is TGTGCCAGCAGCTCGGACCGGGGACCCCAGCATTTT.